This entry lists 20 T cell receptor beta chains sequenced from one sample in a study of T cell responses to AZD1222 COVID-19 vaccine. The data were produced by immunoSEQ multiplex PCR, yet TCRdb's version contains in-frame clones alone and is incomplete. The sample lists some 150,000 clones, 90% to 95% occurring once. Sequencing used peripheral blood, obtained on day 0 of MenACWY control vaccination. The source of these receptors is an adult in good health.

This clone turned up a few times. The V and J genes are TRBV13 and TRBJ2-3; TRBD2 matches 11 bases. CDR1 PRHDT and CDR2 FYEKMQ come from the germline V gene (reference sequence). The CDR3 is made up of 16 amino acids. J gave up 5 bases and V 8 bases, and 12 bases lay outside the gene matches. DNA of the CDR3: TGTGCCAGCGCGAGCCTTGGGACTAGCGGTGGAGATACGCAGTATTTT. Amino acid sequence: CASASLGTSGGDTQYF.

In this sample, this clone turned up a few times. The same CDR3 also results from other DNA sequences found in this sample. The gene calls are TRBV19 and TRBJ1-1, with unresolved D. Germline-derived CDR1 and CDR2 are LNHDA and SQIVND (reference sequence). The CDR3 runs 13 residues. V was cut by 3 bases and J by 2 bases, with 7 bases left in between. DNA for the CDR3: TGTGCCAGTAGTATTCAAACTAACACTGAAGCTTTCTTT. Translated: CASSIQTNTEAFF.

This rearrangement joins TRBV19 to TRBJ1-4; 9 bases map to TRBD1. CDR3 length equals 13 residues. In germline, CDR1 is LNHDA, CDR2 SQIVND (reference sequence). V lost 5 bases to trimming and J lost 8 bases; unmatched junction nucleotides: 3. The chain's CDR3 is CASSVTGGEKLFF. The CDR3 bases are TGTGCCAGTAGTGTTACAGGGGGCGAAAAACTGTTTTTT.

This chain links TRBV24-1 with TRBJ2-3, with unresolved D. CDR1 KGHDR and CDR2 SFDVKD come from the germline V gene. The CDR3 runs 14 residues. The V end was cut by 1 base, the J end by 0 bases, with 4 bases between. The CDR3 DNA sequence: TGTGCCACCAGTGATTTCAAGAGCACAGATACGCAGTATTTT. Its translation is CATSDFKSTDTQYF.

This clone was recorded only once. The chain carries TRBV2 and TRBJ2-1, with 11 bases lining up with TRBD2. The CDR3 covers 16 residues. J lost 10 bases, V lost 6 bases, and 14 bases had no gene match. Per the germline V gene, CDR1 is SNHLY and CDR2 is FYNNEI. This CDR3 reads CASSDSFILAGGEQFF. For the CDR3, the DNA is TGTGCCAGCAGCGACTCCTTTATTTTAGCGGGAGGGGAGCAGTTCTTC.

The rearrangement joins TRBV19 to TRBJ2-2, with TRBD2 identical over 11 bases. Germline CDR1 is LNHDA and CDR2 is SQIVND (reference sequence). J lost 5 bases, V lost 7 bases, and 9 bases had no gene match. There are 16 residues in the CDR3. In DNA, the CDR3 is TGTGCCAGTAACCCAACTAGCGGGAGAGGTACCGGGGAGCTGTTTTTT. Translation: CASNPTSGRGTGELFF.

The chain employs TRBV9 and TRBJ2-7, with a weak D call TRBD2 (5 bases). Trimming removed 4 bases at V and 3 bases at J, with 14 bases between. The CDR3 length is 14 residues. Germline values: CDR1 SGDLS, CDR2 YYNGEE. The CDR3 DNA is TGTGCCAGCAGCCCCGCCATAGCGAACTACGAGCAGTACTTC. It encodes CASSPAIANYEQYF.

The chain recombines TRBV2 with TRBJ2-3; TRBD2 agrees at 11 bases. V was pared by 5 bases and J by 2 bases, with 6 bases of the junction left unmatched. This CDR3 is built from 16 residues. CDR1 SNHLY and CDR2 FYNNEI come from the germline V gene. The CDR3 sequence is CASSRETSGITDTQYF. CDR3 sequence (DNA): TGTGCCAGCAGTCGGGAGACTAGCGGGATCACAGATACGCAGTATTTT.

The genes are TRBV3-1 (or the pseudogene TRBV3-2) and TRBJ2-7, with 7 positions matching TRBD1. The V gene end was trimmed by 4 bases and the J gene end by 3 bases; junction bases not matched to a gene: 3. Germline V gene sequence: CDR1 LGHDT, CDR2 YNNKEL (reference sequence). The CDR3 contains 13 residues. The DNA for the CDR3 is TGTGCCAGCAGCCCGACAGGGATCTACGAGCAGTACTTC. Amino acids: CASSPTGIYEQYF.

This chain connects TRBV6-5 to TRBJ2-7, with no clear D. Deletions cut 7 bases from V and 7 bases from J, with 17 bases between. Germline V gene lookup returns CDR1 MNHEY and CDR2 SVGAGI. CDR3 length: 13 amino acids. This CDR3 is CASIGVPRGEQYF. CDR3 coding DNA: TGTGCCAGCATTGGCGTTCCCCGTGGAGAGCAGTACTTC.

The V gene is TRBV5-5, the J gene TRBJ1-6; tentatively, D is TRBD1 (6 bases). Trimming cost V 0 bases and J 8 bases, with 6 bases left between them. The CDR3 extends over 13 amino acids. Germline CDR1 reads SGHKS; CDR2 reads YYEKEE (reference sequence). For the CDR3, the DNA is TGTGCCAGCAGCTTGGGGGGGCATTCACCCCTCCACTTT. Protein: CASSLGGHSPLHF.

The CDR3 sequence is CASSLGLQMNTEAFF. In nucleotides, the CDR3 is TGTGCCAGCAGCTTGGGACTCCAGATGAACACTGAAGCTTTCTTT. V is TRBV7-2 and J is TRBJ1-1, with TRBD1 as a possible D gene (5 bases). The V gene's germline CDR1 is SGHTA and CDR2 FQGNSA. V lost 3 bases and J 0 bases, leaving 11 bases between the germline ends. The CDR3 extends over 15 amino acids.

The chain uses TRBV24-1 and TRBJ2-3; 7 bases fit TRBD2. V lost 11 bases, J lost 7 bases, and 5 bases stayed unmatched. CDR1 and CDR2 from the germline V gene are KGHDR and SFDVKD. The CDR3 runs 11 residues. The CDR3 region is CAIQSGNTQYF. In nucleotides, the CDR3 is TGTGCCATTCAAAGCGGGAATACGCAGTATTTT.

The CDR3 sequence is CASSADWTGWGYTF. CDR3 nucleotide sequence: TGTGCCAGCAGCGCCGACTGGACAGGGTGGGGCTACACCTTC. The chain employs TRBV9 and TRBJ1-2; 8 nucleotides agree with TRBD1. Trimming at V came to 3 bases and at J to 8 bases, leaving 9 bases not matched to a gene. CDR1 and CDR2 (germline): SGDLS, YYNGEE. CDR3 length: 14 amino acids.

This chain uses TRBV29-1 with TRBJ1-1, with D unclear. The CDR3 covers 12 residues. The V and J ends lost 4 bases and 5 bases respectively, with 11 bases between them. The V gene's germline CDR1 is SQVTM and CDR2 ANQGSEA. The CDR3 protein is CSVGVPGTEAFF. The CDR3 region has the DNA TGCAGCGTTGGCGTTCCGGGGACTGAAGCTTTCTTT.

This clone was picked up one time. This rearrangement joins TRBV6-5 to TRBJ1-5; 8 bases agree with TRBD1. V lost 8 bases, J lost 2 bases, and 8 bases stayed unmatched. Germline assignment: CDR1 MNHEY and CDR2 SVGAGI. CDR3 length: 15 residues. The CDR3 reads CASQGARAGNQPQHF. The CDR3 DNA follows: TGTGCCAGCCAGGGGGCCAGGGCAGGCAATCAGCCCCAGCATTTT.

The V call is TRBV7-3, the J call TRBJ1-1; D remains unclear. The CDR3 spans 13 residues. Germline V gene data show CDR1 as SGHTA and CDR2 as FQGTGA. V gave up 1 base and J gave up 3 bases, with 6 bases separating them. Written as DNA, the CDR3 is TGTGCCAGCAGCTTAATGGGCGACACTGAAGCTTTCTTT. It translates to CASSLMGDTEAFF.

The chain links TRBV4-3 to TRBJ1-1; D call uncertain. Germline V gives CDR1 LGHNA, CDR2 YSLEER. V gave up 0 bases and J gave up 4 bases, with 9 bases separating them. This CDR3 is built from 14 residues. The CDR3 region is CASSQDSWFTEAFF. The CDR3 bases are TGCGCCAGCAGCCAAGATAGTTGGTTCACTGAAGCTTTCTTT.

The rearrangement links TRBV6-4 to TRBJ1-1; D is uncertain. The CDR3 has 11 residues. V was cut by 6 bases and J by 7 bases, with 9 bases left in between. The germline CDR1 and CDR2 sequences are MRHNA and SNTAGT. CDR3 nucleotide sequence: TGTGCCAGCAGGGACGGCTATGAAGCTTTCTTT. Amino acid sequence: CASRDGYEAFF.

V is TRBV28 and J is TRBJ2-7, with 7 bases matching TRBD2. The CDR3 consists of 14 residues. V dropped 6 bases and J dropped 1; count of bases not matched to a gene: 6. Germline V gene sequence: CDR1 MDHEN, CDR2 SYDVKM. The DNA for the CDR3 is TGTGCCAGCAGACCCCCGGGGGGTTCCTACGAGCAGTACTTC. This gives the protein CASRPPGGSYEQYF.